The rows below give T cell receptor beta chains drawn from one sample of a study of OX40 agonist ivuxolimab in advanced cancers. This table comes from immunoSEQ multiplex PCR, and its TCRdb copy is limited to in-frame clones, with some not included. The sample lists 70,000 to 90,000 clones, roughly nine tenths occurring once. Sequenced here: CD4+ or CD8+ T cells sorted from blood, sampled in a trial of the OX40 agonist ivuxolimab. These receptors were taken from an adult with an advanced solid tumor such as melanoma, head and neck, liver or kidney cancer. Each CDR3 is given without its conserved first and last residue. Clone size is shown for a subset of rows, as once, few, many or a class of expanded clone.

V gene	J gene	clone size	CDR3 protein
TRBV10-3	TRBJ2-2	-	AITLDGGLAGGAGELF
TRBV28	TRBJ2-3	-	ASSRPGLAGEVTQY
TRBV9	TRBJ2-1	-	ASSPSGGTYNEQF
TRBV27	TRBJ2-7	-	ASGDGEQY
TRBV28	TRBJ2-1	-	ASSEQGGLYNEQF
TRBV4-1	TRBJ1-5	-	ASSQEELGENQPQH
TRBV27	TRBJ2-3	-	ASSFPTDTQY
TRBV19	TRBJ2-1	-	ASSIISWGPNEQF
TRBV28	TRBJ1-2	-	ASSSTGTDYGYT
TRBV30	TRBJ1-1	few	ACDSNTEAF
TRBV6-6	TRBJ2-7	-	ASSYSIQGTGYEQY
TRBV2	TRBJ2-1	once	ASSERLETNEQF
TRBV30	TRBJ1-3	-	AALQRRHTIY
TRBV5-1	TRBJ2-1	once	ASSWRGGRVRVDEQF
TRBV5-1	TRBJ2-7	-	ASSLGSGYEQY
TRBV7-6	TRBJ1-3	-	ASSLRSGVTPGNTIY
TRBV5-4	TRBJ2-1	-	AITRDGNEQF
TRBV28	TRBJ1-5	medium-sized	ASRNYQGGMRSQH
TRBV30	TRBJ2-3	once	AWSASSTDTQY
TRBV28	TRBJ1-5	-	ASSFLYGIFNQPQH
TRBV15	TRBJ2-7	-	ATSIGTGPSYEQY
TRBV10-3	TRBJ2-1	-	ANGLNNEQF
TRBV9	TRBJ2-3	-	ASSVGGSTDTQY
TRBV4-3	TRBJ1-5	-	ASSHNREGNQPQH
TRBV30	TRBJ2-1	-	AWSAQSYNEQF
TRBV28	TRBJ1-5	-	ASSLPPPWNQPQH
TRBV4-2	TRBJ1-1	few	ASSQSQGSEAF
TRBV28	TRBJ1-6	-	ASSPLLGNSPLH
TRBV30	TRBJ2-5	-	AWSVGIRLAGGGETQY
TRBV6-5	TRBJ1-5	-	ASSQTLNQPQH
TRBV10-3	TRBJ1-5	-	AISGDRSGPQH
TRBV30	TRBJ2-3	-	AWSWLLSTDTQY
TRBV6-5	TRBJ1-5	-	ASSPGGGGQPQH
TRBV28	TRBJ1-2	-	ATVFGTGYGYT
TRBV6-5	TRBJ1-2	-	ASSYGEHGYT
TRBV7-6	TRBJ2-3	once	ASSSLSGGTDTQY
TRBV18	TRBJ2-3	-	ASSPSTDTQY
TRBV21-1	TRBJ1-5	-	ASWEGSNQPQH
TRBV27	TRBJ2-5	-	ASSLSILETQY
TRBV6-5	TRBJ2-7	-	ASSYLTYEQY
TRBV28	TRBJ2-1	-	ASRGRDTYNEQF